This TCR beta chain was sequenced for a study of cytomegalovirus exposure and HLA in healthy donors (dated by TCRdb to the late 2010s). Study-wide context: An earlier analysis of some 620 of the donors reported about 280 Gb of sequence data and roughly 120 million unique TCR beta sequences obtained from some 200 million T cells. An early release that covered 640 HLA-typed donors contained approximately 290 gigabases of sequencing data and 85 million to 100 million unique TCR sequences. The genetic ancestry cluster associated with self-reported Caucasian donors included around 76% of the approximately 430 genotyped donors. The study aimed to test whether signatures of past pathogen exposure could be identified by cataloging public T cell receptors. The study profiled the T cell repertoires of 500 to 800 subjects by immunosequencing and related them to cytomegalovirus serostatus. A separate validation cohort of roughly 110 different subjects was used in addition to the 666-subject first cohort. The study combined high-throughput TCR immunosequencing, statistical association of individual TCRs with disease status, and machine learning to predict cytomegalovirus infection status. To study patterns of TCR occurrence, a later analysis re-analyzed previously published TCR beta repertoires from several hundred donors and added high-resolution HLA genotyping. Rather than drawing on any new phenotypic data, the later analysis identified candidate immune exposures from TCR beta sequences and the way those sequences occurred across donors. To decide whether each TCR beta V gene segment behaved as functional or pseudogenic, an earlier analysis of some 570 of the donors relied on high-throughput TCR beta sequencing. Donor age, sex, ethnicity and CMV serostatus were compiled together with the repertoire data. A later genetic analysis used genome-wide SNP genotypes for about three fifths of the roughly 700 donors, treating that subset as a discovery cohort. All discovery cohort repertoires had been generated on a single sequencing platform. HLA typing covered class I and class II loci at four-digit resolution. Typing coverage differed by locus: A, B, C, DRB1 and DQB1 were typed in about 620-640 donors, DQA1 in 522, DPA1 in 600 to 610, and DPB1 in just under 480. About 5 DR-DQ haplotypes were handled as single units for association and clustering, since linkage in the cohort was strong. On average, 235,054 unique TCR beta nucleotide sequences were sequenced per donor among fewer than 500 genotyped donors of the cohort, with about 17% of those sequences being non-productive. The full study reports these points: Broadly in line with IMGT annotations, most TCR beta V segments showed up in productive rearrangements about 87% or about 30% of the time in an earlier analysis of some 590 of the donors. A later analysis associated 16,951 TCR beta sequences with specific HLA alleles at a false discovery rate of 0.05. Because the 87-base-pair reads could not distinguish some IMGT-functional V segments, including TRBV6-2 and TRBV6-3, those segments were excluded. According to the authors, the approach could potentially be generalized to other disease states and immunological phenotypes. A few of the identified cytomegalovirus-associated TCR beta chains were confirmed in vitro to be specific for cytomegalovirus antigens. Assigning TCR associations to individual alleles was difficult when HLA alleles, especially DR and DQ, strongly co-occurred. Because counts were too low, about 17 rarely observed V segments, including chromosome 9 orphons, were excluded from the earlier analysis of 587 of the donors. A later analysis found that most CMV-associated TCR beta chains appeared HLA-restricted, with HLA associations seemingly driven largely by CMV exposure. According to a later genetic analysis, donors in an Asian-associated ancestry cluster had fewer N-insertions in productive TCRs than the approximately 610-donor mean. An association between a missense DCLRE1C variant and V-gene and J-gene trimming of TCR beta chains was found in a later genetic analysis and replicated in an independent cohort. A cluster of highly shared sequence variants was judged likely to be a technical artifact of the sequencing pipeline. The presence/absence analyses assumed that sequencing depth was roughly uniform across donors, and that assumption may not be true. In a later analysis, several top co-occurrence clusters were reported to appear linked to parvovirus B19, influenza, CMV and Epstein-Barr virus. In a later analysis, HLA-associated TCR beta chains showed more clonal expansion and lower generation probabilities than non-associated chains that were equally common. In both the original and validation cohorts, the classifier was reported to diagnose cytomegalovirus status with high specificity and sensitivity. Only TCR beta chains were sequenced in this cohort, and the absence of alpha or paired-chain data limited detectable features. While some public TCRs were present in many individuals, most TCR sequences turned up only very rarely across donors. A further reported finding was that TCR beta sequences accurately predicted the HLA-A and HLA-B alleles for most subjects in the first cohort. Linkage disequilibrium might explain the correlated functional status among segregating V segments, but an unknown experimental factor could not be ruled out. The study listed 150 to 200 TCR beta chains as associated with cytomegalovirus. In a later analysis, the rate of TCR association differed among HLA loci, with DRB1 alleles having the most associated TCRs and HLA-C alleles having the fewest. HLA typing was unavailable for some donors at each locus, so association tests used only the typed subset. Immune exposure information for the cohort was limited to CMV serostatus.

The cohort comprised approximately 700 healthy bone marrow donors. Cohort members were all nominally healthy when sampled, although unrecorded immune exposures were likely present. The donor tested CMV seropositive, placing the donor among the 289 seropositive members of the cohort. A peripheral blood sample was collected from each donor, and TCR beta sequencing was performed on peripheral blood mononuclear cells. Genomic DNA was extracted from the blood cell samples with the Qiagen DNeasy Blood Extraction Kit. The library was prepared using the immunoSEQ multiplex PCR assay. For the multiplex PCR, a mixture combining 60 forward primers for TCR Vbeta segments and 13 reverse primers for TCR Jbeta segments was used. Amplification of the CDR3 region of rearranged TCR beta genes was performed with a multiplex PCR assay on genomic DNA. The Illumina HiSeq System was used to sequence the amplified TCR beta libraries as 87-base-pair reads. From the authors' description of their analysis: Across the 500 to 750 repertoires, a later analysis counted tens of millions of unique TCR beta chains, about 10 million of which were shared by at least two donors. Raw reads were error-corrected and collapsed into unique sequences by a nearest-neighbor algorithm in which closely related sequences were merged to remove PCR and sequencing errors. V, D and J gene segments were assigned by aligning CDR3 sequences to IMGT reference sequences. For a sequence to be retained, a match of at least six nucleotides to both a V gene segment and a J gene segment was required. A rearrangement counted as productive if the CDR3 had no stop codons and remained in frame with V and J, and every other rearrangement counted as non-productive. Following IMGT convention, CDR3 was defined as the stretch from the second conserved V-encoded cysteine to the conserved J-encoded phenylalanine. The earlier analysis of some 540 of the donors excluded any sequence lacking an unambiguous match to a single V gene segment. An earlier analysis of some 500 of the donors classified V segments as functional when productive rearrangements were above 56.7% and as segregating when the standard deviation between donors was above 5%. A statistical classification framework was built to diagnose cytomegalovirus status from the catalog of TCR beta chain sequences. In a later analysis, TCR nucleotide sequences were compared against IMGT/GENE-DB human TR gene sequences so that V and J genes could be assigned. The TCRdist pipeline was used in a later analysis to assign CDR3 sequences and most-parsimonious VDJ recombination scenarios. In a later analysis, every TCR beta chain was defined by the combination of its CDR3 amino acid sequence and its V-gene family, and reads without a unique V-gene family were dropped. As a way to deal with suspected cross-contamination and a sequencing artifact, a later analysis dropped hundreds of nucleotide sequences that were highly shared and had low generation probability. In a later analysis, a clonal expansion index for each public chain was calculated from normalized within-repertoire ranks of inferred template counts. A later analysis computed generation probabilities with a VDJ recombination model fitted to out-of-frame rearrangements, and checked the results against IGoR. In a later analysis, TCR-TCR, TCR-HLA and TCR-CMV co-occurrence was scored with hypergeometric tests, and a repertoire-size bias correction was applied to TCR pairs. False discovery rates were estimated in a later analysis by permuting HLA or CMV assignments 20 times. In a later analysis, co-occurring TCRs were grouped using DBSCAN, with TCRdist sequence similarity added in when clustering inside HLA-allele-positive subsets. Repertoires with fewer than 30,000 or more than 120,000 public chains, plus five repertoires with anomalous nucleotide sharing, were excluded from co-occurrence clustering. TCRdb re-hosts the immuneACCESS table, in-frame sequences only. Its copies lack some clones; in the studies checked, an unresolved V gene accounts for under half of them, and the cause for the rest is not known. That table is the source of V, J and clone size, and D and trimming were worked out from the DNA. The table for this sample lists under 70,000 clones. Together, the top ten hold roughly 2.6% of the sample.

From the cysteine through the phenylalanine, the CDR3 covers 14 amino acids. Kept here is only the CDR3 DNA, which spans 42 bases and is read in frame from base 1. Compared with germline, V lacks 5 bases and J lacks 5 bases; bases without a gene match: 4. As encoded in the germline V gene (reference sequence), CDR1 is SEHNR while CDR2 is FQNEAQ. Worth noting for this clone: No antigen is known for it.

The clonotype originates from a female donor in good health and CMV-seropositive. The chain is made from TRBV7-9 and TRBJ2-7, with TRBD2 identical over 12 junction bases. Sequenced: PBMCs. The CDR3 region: CASSETSGSHEQYF. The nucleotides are TGTGCCAGCAGCGAGACTAGCGGGAGTCACGAGCAGTACTTC. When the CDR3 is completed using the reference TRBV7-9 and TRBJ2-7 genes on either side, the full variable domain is DTGVSQNPRHKITKRGQNVTFRCDPISEHNRLYWYRQTLGQGPEFLTYFQNEAQLEKSRLLSDRFSAERPKGSFSTLEIQRTEQGDSAMYLCASSETSGSHEQYFGPGTRLTVT.